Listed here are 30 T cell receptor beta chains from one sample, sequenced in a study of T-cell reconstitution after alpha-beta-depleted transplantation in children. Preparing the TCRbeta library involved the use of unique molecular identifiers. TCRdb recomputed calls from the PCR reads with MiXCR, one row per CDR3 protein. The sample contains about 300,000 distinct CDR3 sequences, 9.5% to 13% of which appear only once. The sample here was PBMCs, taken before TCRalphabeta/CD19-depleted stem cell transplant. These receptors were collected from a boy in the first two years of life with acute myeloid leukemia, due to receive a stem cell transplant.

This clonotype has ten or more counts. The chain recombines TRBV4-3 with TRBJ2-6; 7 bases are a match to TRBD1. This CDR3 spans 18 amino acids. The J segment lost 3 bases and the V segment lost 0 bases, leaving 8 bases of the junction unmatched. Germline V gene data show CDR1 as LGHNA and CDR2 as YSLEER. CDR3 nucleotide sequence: TGCGCCAGCAGCCAAGATAGTAGGGACAGCCTTGGGGCCAACGTCCTGACTTTC. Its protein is CASSQDSRDSLGANVLTF.

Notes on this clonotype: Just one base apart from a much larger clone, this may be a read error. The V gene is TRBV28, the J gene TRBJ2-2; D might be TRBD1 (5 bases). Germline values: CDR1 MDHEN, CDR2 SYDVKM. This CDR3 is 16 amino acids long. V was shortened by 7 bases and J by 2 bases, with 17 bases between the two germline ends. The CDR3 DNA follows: TGTGCCAGCAATTTTACAGGAGTAAGCAACACCGGGGAGCTGTTTTTT. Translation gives CASNFTGVSNTGELFF.

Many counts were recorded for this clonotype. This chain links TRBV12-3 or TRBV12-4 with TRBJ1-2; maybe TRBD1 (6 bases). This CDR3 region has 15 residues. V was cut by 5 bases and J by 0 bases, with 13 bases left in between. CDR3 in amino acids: CASSPNRAPNYGYTF. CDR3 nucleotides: TGTGCCAGCAGTCCTAACAGGGCCCCTAACTATGGCTACACCTTC.

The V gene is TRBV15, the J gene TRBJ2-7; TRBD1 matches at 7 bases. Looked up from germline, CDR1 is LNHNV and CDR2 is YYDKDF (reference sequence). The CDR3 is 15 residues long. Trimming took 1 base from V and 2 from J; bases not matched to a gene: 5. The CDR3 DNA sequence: TGTGCCACCAGCAGAGGGGACAGCCTGACCTACGAGCAGTACTTC. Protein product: CATSRGDSLTYEQYF.

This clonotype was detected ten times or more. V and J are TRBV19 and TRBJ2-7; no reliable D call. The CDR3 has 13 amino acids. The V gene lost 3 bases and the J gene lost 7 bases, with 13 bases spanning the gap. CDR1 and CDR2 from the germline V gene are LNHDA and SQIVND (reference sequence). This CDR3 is CASSMFGAREQYF. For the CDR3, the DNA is TGTGCCAGTAGTATGTTCGGTGCGAGGGAGCAGTACTTC.

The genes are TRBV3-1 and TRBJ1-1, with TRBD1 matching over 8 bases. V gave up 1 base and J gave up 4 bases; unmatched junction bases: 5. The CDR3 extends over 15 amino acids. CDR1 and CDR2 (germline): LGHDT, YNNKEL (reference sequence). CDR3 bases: TGTGCCAGCAGCCAAGGACAGGGGAAAAGCACTGAAGCTTTCTTT. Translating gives CASSQGQGKSTEAFF.

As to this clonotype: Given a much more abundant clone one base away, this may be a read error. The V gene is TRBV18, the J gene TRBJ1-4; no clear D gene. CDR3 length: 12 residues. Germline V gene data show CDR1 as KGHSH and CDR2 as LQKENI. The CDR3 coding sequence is TGTGCCAGCTCACCACCGGGTGAAAAACTGTCTTTT. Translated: CASSPPGEKLSF.

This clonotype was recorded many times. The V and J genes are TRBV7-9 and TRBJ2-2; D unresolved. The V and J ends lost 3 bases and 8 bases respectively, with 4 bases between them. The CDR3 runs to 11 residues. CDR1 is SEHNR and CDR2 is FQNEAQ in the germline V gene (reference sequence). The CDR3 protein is CASSFEGELFF. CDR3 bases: TGTGCCAGCAGCTTTGAGGGGGAGCTGTTTTTT.

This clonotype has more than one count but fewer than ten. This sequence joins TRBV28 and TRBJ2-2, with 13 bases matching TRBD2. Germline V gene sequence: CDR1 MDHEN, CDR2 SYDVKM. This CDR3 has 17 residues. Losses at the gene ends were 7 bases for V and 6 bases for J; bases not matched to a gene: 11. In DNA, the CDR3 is TGTGCCAGCACCTTCGGACTAGCGGGGGTGATCGCCGGGGAGCTGTTTTTT. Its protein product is CASTFGLAGVIAGELFF.

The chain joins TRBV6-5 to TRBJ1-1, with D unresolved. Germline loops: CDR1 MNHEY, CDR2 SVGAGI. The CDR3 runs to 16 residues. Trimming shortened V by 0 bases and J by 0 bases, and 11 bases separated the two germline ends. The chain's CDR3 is CASSYSRLRVNTEAFF. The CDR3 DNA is TGTGCCAGCAGTTACTCCCGTCTACGGGTGAACACTGAAGCTTTCTTT.

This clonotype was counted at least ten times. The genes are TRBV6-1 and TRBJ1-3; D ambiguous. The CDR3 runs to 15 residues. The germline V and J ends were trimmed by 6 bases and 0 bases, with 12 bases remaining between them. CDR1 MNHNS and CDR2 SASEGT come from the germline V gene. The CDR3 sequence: CASSPVRFSGNTIYF. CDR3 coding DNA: TGTGCCAGCAGCCCCGTCCGTTTCTCTGGAAACACCATATATTTT.

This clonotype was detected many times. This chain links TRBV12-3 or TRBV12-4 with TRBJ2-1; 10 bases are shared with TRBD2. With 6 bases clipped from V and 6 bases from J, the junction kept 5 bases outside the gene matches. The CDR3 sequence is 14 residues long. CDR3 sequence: CASRSGGAPNEQFF. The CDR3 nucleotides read TGTGCCAGCAGAAGCGGGGGGGCCCCCAATGAGCAGTTCTTC.

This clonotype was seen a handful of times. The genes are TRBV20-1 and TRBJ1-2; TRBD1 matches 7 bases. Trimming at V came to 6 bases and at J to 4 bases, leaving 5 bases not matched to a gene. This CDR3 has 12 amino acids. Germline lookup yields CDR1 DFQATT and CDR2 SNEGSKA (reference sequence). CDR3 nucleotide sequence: TGCAGTGCCTCCGACAGGGTCTATGGCTACACCTTC. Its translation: CSASDRVYGYTF.

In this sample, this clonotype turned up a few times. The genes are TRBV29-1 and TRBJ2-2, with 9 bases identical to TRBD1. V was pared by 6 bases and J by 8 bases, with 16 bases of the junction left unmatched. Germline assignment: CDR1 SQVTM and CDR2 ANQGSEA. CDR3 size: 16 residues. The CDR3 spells CSVYGELPQGAGELFF. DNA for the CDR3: TGCAGCGTCTACGGTGAACTACCACAGGGGGCTGGGGAGCTGTTTTTT.

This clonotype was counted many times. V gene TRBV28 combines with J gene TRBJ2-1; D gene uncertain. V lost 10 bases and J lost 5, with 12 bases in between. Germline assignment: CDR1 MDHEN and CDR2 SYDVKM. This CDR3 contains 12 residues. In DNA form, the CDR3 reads TGTGCCATCACTTTAGAAAACAATGAGCAGTTCTTC. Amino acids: CAITLENNEQFF.

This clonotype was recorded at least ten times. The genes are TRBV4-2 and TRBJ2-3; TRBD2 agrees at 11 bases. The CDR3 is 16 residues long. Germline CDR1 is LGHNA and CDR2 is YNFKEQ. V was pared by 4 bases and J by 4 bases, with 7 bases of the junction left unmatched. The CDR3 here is CASSPRRLAGPDTQYF. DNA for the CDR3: TGTGCCAGCAGCCCGAGGCGACTAGCGGGACCAGATACGCAGTATTTT.

The CDR3 nucleotides read TGCAGTGCCACGATACCCCCGGTTACGGAGACCCAGTACTTC. Protein: CSATIPPVTETQYF. The gene calls are TRBV20-1 and TRBJ2-5; D is unresolved. The CDR3 is 14 amino acids. V dropped 6 bases and J dropped 5 bases, with 19 bases sitting between them. Germline V CDR1 and CDR2: DFQATT, SNEGSKA (reference sequence).

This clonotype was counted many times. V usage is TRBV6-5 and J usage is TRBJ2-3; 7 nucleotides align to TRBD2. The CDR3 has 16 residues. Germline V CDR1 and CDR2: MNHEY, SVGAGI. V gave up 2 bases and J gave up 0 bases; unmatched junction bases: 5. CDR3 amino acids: CASSYGWEGSTDTQYF. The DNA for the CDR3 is TGTGCCAGCAGTTACGGCTGGGAGGGAAGCACAGATACGCAGTATTTT.

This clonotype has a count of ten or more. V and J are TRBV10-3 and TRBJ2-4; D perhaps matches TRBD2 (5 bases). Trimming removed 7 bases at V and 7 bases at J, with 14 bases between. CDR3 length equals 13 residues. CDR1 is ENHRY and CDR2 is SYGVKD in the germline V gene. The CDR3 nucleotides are TGTGCCATCACCGCCGGGGTAGGGAACATTCAGTACTTC. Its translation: CAITAGVGNIQYF.

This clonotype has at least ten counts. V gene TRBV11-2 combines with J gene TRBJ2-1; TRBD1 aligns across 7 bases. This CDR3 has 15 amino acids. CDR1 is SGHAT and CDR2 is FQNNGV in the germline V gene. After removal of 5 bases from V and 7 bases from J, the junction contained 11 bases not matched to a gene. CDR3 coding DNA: TGTGCCAGCAGCCCTCGAGGGGGCCTTAGGAATGAGCAGTTCTTC. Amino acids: CASSPRGGLRNEQFF. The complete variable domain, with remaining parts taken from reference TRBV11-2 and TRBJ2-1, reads EAGVAQSPRYKIIEKRQSVAFWCNPISGHATLYWYQQILGQGPKLLIQFQNNGVVDDSQLPKDRFSAERLKGVDSTLKIQPAKLEDSAVYLCASSPRGGLRNEQFFGPGTRLTVL.

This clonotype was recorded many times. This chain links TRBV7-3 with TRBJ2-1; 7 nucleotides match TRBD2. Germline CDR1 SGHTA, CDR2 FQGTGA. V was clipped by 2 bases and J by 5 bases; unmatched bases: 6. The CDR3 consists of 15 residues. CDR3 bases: TGTGCCAGCAGCTTAGCGGGAGAAGACAACAATGAGCAGTTCTTC. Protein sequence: CASSLAGEDNNEQFF.

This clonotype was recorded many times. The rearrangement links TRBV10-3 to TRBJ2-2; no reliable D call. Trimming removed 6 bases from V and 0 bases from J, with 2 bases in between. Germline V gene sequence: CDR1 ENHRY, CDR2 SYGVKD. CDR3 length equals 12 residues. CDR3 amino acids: CAISPNTGELFF. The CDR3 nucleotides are TGTGCCATCAGCCCGAACACCGGGGAGCTGTTTTTT.

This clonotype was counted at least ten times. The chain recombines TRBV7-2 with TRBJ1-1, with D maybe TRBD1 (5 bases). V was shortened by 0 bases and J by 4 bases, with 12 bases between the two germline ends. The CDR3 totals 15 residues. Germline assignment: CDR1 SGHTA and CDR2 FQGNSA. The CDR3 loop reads CASSLARGRVTEAFF. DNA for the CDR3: TGTGCCAGCAGCTTAGCCCGTGGCAGGGTCACTGAAGCTTTCTTT.

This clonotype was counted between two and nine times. CDR3 protein: CASSQGVDQPQHF. The CDR3 nucleotides are TGTGCCAGTAGCCAGGGGGTCGATCAGCCCCAGCATTTT. This chain links TRBV19 with TRBJ1-5, with TRBD1 matching over 7 bases. Germline V gene data show CDR1 as LNHDA and CDR2 as SQIVND (reference sequence). This CDR3 contains 13 residues. The V and J ends lost 6 bases and 5 bases, in that order; junction bases with no gene match: 4.

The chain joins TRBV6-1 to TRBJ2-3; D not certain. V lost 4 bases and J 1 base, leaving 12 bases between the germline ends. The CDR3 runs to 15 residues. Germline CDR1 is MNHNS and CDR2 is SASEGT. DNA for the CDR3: TGTGCCAGCAGTGCCCTGGTGGACCGCACAGATACGCAGTATTTT. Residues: CASSALVDRTDTQYF.

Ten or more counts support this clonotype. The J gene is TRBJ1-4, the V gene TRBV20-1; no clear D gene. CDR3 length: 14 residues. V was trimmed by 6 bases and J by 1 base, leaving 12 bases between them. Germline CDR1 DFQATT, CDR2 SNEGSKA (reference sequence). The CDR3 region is CSAPQLGTNEKLFF. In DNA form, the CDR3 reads TGCAGTGCCCCCCAGTTAGGAACTAATGAAAAACTGTTTTTT.

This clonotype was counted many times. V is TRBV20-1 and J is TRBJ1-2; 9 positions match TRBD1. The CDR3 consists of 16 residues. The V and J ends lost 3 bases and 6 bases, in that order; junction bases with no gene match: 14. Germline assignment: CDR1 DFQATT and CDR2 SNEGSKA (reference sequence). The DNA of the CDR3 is TGCAGTGCTAGCCGGTTGGACAGGGGACTTCGTAATGGCTACACCTTC. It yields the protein CSASRLDRGLRNGYTF.

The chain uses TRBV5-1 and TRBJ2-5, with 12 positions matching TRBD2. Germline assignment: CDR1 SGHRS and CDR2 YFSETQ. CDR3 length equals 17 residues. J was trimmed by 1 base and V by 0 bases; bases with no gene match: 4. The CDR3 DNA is TGCGCCAGCAGCTTGGAGCTAGCGGGAGGGGGCCAAGAGACCCAGTACTTC. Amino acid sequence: CASSLELAGGGQETQYF.

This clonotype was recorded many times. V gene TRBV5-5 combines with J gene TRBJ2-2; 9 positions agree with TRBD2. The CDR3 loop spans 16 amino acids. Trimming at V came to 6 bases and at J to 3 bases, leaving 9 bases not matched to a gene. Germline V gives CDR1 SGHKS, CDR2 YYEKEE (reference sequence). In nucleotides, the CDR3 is TGTGCCAGCACCGCACCTAGCGGGGCCTACACCGGGGAGCTGTTTTTT. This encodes CASTAPSGAYTGELFF.

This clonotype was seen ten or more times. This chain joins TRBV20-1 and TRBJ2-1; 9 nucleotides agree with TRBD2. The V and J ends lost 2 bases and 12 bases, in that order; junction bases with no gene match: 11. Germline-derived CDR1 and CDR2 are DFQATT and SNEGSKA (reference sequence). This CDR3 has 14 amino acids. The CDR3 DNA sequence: TGCAGTGCTAGAAAAGTTCGGCGGGGGGGGGTGCAGTTCTTC. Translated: CSARKVRRGGVQFF.